This T cell receptor (beta chain) was sequenced for a study of T cell repertoires in cytomegalovirus infection. The wider study: CMV infection plus the matching HLA type was flagged by public TCR beta signatures.

As regards this clonotype: Its target is unknown.

TCRdb re-called the reads through MiXCR, storing one row per CDR3 protein. The sample yields some 940,000 distinct CDR3 sequences, roughly 30% seen once. The TCR comes from a human donor in good health (CMV status not recorded). Some clones in this sample may be carry-over from other donors' samples. The source material was cultured CD8+ T cells from PBMCs, sampled from culture after CMV antigen stimulation.

The CDR3 region has the DNA TGTGCCACCGAAGACAGGGGTCGATATGGCTACACCTTC. Translating it yields CATEDRGRYGYTF. This chain joins TRBV19 and TRBJ1-2; 8 bases fit TRBD1. The V segment lost 10 bases and the J segment 5 bases; nucleotides outside the gene matches: 9. CDR3 length equals 13 residues. Per germline, CDR1 LNHDA and CDR2 SQIVND (reference sequence).